What follows are 31 T cell receptor beta chains derived from one specimen sequenced in a study of blood T cell repertoires in COVID-19. Libraries were prepared by immunoSEQ multiplex PCR; TCRdb keeps only in-frame clonotypes and omits some of them. The table has about 210,000 clones, 81% seen once. What was sequenced was PBMCs or T cells enriched from blood (not recorded which). These receptors came from a woman aged 50 to 60 with acute COVID-19.

This sequence joins TRBV25-1 and TRBJ2-7; TRBD1 matches 8 bases. The CDR3 is made up of 15 amino acids. The ends lost 4 bases at V and 4 bases at J; junction bases unmatched: 9. Germline lookup yields CDR1 MGHDK and CDR2 SYGVNS. CDR3 nucleotides: TGTGCCAGCAGTGGTGGACAGGGAAGCGTTTACGAGCAGTACTTC. It codes for CASSGGQGSVYEQYF.

V gene TRBV24-1 combines with J gene TRBJ1-5; the D is unclear. The germline gives CDR1 KGHDR, CDR2 SFDVKD. This CDR3 contains 15 residues. The V and J ends lost 4 bases and 3 bases respectively, with 12 bases between them. The CDR3 here is CATSDRTEVNQPQHF. The CDR3 DNA follows: TGTGCCACCAGTGACAGAACAGAAGTCAATCAGCCCCAGCATTTT.

The rearrangement uses TRBV2 and TRBJ2-1; possible D gene TRBD1, 6 bases. The V and J ends lost 5 bases and 10 bases respectively, with 12 bases between them. There are 12 residues in the CDR3. CDR1 SNHLY and CDR2 FYNNEI come from the germline V gene. DNA of the CDR3: TGTGCCAGCAGTTCGCAGGGGAACGAGCAGTTCTTC. Amino acids: CASSSQGNEQFF.

This chain uses TRBV11-3 with TRBJ2-2; TRBD1 is a possible D gene (5 bases). In germline, CDR1 is SGHNT, CDR2 YENEEA. Trimming removed 0 bases from V and 13 bases from J, with 15 bases in between. The length of the CDR3 is 14 residues. CDR3 amino acids: CASSLDRSRQGLFF. The CDR3 DNA follows: TGTGCCAGCAGCTTAGATCGGTCACGGCAGGGGCTGTTTTTT.

The rearrangement joins TRBV7-2 to TRBJ2-1, with 7 bases matching TRBD2. This CDR3 contains 16 residues. CDR1 is SGHTA, CDR2 FQGNSA, per germline. With V trimmed by 3 bases and J by 4 bases, 9 bases remained unmatched. This CDR3 reads CASSFTGTTQYNEQFF. The CDR3 coding sequence is TGTGCCAGCAGCTTCACCGGGACTACTCAATACAATGAGCAGTTCTTC. The whole variable domain, remainder taken from reference TRBV7-2 and TRBJ2-1, is GAGVSQSPSNKVTEKGKDVELRCDPISGHTALYWYRQSLGQGLEFLIYFQGNSAPDKSGLPSDRFSAERTGGSVSTLTIQRTQQEDSAVYLCASSFTGTTQYNEQFFGPGTRLTVL.

This clone appeared a single time. This rearrangement joins TRBV19 to TRBJ2-7; 11 nucleotides align to TRBD1. With 0 bases clipped from V and 6 bases from J, the junction kept 10 bases outside the gene matches. In germline, CDR1 is LNHDA, CDR2 SQIVND (reference sequence). This CDR3 has 17 amino acids. The CDR3 spells CASSIDLPRTGGGEQYF. CDR3 DNA: TGTGCCAGTAGTATAGACCTCCCGCGGACAGGGGGCGGCGAGCAGTACTTC.

The V and J genes are TRBV15 and TRBJ2-5, with a tentative D call TRBD1 (8 bases). The germline V gene encodes CDR1 LNHNV and CDR2 YYDKDF (reference sequence). Trimming stripped 5 bases from V and 5 bases from J, with 30 bases between. The CDR3 is made up of 19 amino acids. The CDR3 nucleotides read TGTGCCACCAGCTATCCTCCTTCGGGGGGCAGGGGGCTGAGTGAGACCCAGTACTTC. It translates to CATSYPPSGGRGLSETQYF. Full variable domain (missing parts from reference TRBV15 and TRBJ2-5): DAMVIQNPRYQVTQFGKPVTLSCSQTLNHNVMYWYQQKSSQAPKLLFHYYDKDFNNEADTPDNFQSRRPNTSFCFLDIRSPGLGDTAMYLCATSYPPSGGRGLSETQYFGPGTRLLVL.

Written as DNA, the CDR3 is TGTGCTAGTGGTTTCGGGGACAGGGCCTACGAGCAGTACTTC. Its protein product is CASGFGDRAYEQYF. The chain employs TRBV12-5 and TRBJ2-7; 9 bases map to TRBD1. Losses at the gene ends were 3 bases for V and 2 bases for J; bases not matched to a gene: 2. The V gene's germline CDR1 is LGHNT and CDR2 FRNRAP. This CDR3 has 14 amino acids.

The chain uses TRBV3-1 (or the pseudogene TRBV3-2) and TRBJ2-7, with TRBD1 identical over 9 bases. The CDR3 runs to 14 residues. The V and J ends lost 1 base and 7 bases, in that order; junction bases with no gene match: 5. Germline V CDR1 and CDR2: LGHDT, YNNKEL (reference sequence). The CDR3 region is CASSQGTGVGEQYF. In nucleotides, the CDR3 is TGTGCCAGCAGCCAAGGGACAGGGGTGGGTGAGCAGTACTTC.

This chain joins TRBV18 and TRBJ2-1; weak D call: TRBD1 (5 bases). The ends were cut back, 1 base at V and 8 bases at J, with 9 bases in the middle. Germline assignment: CDR1 KGHSH and CDR2 LQKENI. CDR3 length: 13 residues. The CDR3 nucleotides read TGTGCCAGCTCACCACGCAGGGCGGATGAGCAGTTCTTC. Its protein product is CASSPRRADEQFF.

The V and J genes are TRBV11-2 and TRBJ1-4, with 10 bases aligning to TRBD1. The CDR3 extends over 16 amino acids. After removal of 1 base from V and 9 bases from J, the junction contained 8 bases not matched to a gene. Germline V gives CDR1 SGHAT, CDR2 FQNNGV. As DNA, the CDR3 is TGTGCCAGCAGCTTAGGGGGACAGGGGAATCAGAAAAAACTGTTTTTT. Translation: CASSLGGQGNQKKLFF. The variable domain in full, with the rest retrieved from reference TRBV11-2 and TRBJ1-4, is EAGVAQSPRYKIIEKRQSVAFWCNPISGHATLYWYQQILGQGPKLLIQFQNNGVVDDSQLPKDRFSAERLKGVDSTLKIQPAKLEDSAVYLCASSLGGQGNQKKLFFGSGTQLSVL.

The genes are TRBV19 and TRBJ2-1; 10 bases line up with TRBD1. The CDR3 contains 15 residues. V dropped 5 bases and J dropped 5; count of bases not matched to a gene: 6. Germline values: CDR1 LNHDA, CDR2 SQIVND (reference sequence). CDR3 DNA: TGTGCCAGTAGTTCGGACAGGGGGTACCACAATGAGCAGTTCTTC. Its protein product is CASSSDRGYHNEQFF.

The rearrangement joins TRBV5-8 to TRBJ1-2; 7 nucleotides match TRBD1. Germline loops: CDR1 SGHTS, CDR2 YDEGEE. The CDR3 runs to 14 residues. V shed 4 bases, J shed 3 bases, and the junction held 6 bases outside the gene matches. CDR3 DNA sequence: TGTGCCAGCAGCCGACCTGGGACAGACTATGGCTACACCTTC. Translation: CASSRPGTDYGYTF.

The V call is TRBV29-1, the J call TRBJ2-1, with 9 bases matching TRBD1. The junction had 7 bases not matched to a gene; V was cut back by 4 bases and J by 9 bases. CDR1 is SQVTM, CDR2 ANQGSEA, per germline. There are 13 residues in the CDR3. CDR3 residues: CSVVRDRVTEQFF. The CDR3 nucleotides are TGCAGCGTTGTCCGGGACAGGGTCACTGAGCAGTTCTTC.

The chain combines TRBV7-9 with TRBJ1-1; TRBD1 is a possible D gene (5 bases). The germline CDR1 and CDR2 sequences are SEHNR and FQNEAQ (reference sequence). The CDR3 runs to 16 residues. V dropped 4 bases and J dropped 4 bases, with 19 bases sitting between them. The CDR3 nucleotides are TGTGCCAGCAGCTACGGAGGCGGCGGGGGAGGCACTGAAGCTTTCTTT. It translates to CASSYGGGGGGTEAFF.

This chain joins TRBV4-1 and TRBJ2-7, with 8 bases identical to TRBD1. The J segment lost 1 base and the V segment lost 0 bases, leaving 8 bases of the junction unmatched. The CDR3 extends over 17 amino acids. Germline assignment: CDR1 MGHRA and CDR2 YSYEKL. The CDR3 DNA follows: TGCGCCAGCAGCCAAGACTTCCGGGACAGGAAATCCTACGAGCAGTACTTC. Translating gives CASSQDFRDRKSYEQYF.

This clone was seen a single time. This sequence joins TRBV19 and TRBJ1-6; 9 bases fit TRBD1. The CDR3 loop spans 13 amino acids. Germline CDR1 LNHDA, CDR2 SQIVND (reference sequence). Germline trimming cut 6 bases from V and 9 bases from J; bases unmatched to any gene: 3. CDR3 DNA: TGTGCCAGTAGAGAGACAGGGGGTTCACCCCTCCACTTT. Translation gives CASRETGGSPLHF.

The rearrangement joins TRBV10-3 to TRBJ2-3; 9 nucleotides align to TRBD2. CDR3 length equals 17 residues. Germline assignment: CDR1 ENHRY and CDR2 SYGVKD. J gave up 0 bases and V 5 bases, and 9 bases lay outside the gene matches. CDR3: CAISRDSGGPSTDTQYF. CDR3 coding DNA: TGTGCCATCAGTAGGGATAGCGGGGGCCCGAGCACAGATACGCAGTATTTT.

This CDR3 is CASSLANYEQYF. The CDR3 bases are TGTGCCAGCAGCTTGGCAAACTACGAGCAGTACTTC. This chain links TRBV5-4 with TRBJ2-7, with D hard to call. Germline CDR1 SGHNT, CDR2 YYREEE (reference sequence). V lost 0 bases and J 3 bases, leaving 4 bases between the germline ends. The length of the CDR3 is 12 residues.

This clone appeared a single time. V is TRBV10-2 and J is TRBJ1-5, with D unresolved. V gave up 2 bases and J gave up 8 bases, with 13 bases separating them. CDR1 is WSHSY and CDR2 is SAAADI in the germline V gene. The CDR3 loop spans 14 amino acids. CDR3 region: CASSEAIREEPQHF. The CDR3 coding sequence is TGCGCCAGCAGTGAGGCCATTCGAGAGGAGCCCCAGCATTTT.

The rearrangement joins TRBV12-5 to TRBJ1-4, with 7 bases fitting TRBD1. Trimming cost V 7 bases and J 4 bases; bases outside gene matches: 9. Germline loops: CDR1 LGHNT, CDR2 FRNRAP. The CDR3 sequence is 15 residues long. This chain's CDR3 is CASARPGGGNEKLFF. CDR3 DNA: TGTGCTAGTGCCCGTCCAGGGGGAGGTAATGAAAAACTGTTTTTT. Drawing the rest from reference TRBV12-5 and TRBJ1-4, the complete variable domain is DARVTQTPRHKVTEMGQEVTMRCQPILGHNTVFWYRQTMMQGLELLAYFRNRAPLDDSGMPKDRFSAEMPDATLATLKIQPSEPRDSAVYFCASARPGGGNEKLFFGSGTQLSVL.

This clone was observed once. Here the CDR3 DNA reads TGTGCCAGAAGCTTACGTGGCAGGGGGTCTACTAATGAAAAACTGTTTTTT. It translates to CARSLRGRGSTNEKLFF. This chain uses TRBV7-5 with TRBJ1-4; TRBD1 was called by the table and not checked on the DNA. TRBV7-5 is a recognized pseudogene. The CDR3 extends over 17 amino acids.

The V gene is TRBV5-8, the J gene TRBJ1-5; 9 bases fit TRBD1. J was trimmed by 4 bases and V by 5 bases; bases with no gene match: 10. The CDR3 consists of 16 residues. The germline V gene has CDR1 SGHTS and CDR2 YDEGEE. The CDR3 DNA follows: TGTGCCAGCAGGCGACACCCGGGACAGGGAAATCAGCCCCAGCATTTT. Translation: CASRRHPGQGNQPQHF.

This clone came up once. This same CDR3 is encoded by further DNA sequences in the sample. CDR3 DNA sequence: TGTGCCAGCAGCGTAGGGACAGGGTATTACGAGCAGTACTTC. Translated, it gives CASSVGTGYYEQYF. This chain links TRBV9 with TRBJ2-7; 8 bases agree with TRBD1. This CDR3 has 14 residues. The J segment lost 4 bases and the V segment lost 0 bases, leaving 3 bases of the junction unmatched. Looked up from germline, CDR1 is SGDLS and CDR2 is YYNGEE.

This clone occurred once. The rearrangement joins TRBV7-3 to TRBJ1-6, with 7 bases lining up with TRBD1. CDR1 is SGHTA, CDR2 FQGTGA, per germline. The CDR3 runs to 15 residues. The V and J ends lost 1 base and 7 bases, in that order; junction bases with no gene match: 4. The CDR3 DNA is TGTGCCAGCAGCTTAATCGGGACAGCGAATTCACCCCTCCACTTT. This translates into CASSLIGTANSPLHF.

The rearrangement joins TRBV6-5 to TRBJ2-2; D gene ambiguous. The CDR3 contains 12 residues. The V and J ends lost 6 bases and 5 bases respectively, with 7 bases between them. From germline, CDR1 is MNHEY and CDR2 SVGAGI. CDR3 protein: CASSSLTGELFF. CDR3 sequence (DNA): TGTGCCAGCAGCTCCTTAACCGGGGAGCTGTTTTTT.

The CDR3 nucleotides are TGTGCCAGCTCACCGGCCTTCGGGGACGAGCAGTACTTC. Its translation: CASSPAFGDEQYF. This chain uses TRBV18 with TRBJ2-7, with a tentative D call TRBD2 (5 bases). This CDR3 is 13 amino acids long. The germline V gene encodes CDR1 KGHSH and CDR2 LQKENI. V shed 3 bases and J shed 5 bases, with 11 bases lying between them.

This chain links TRBV2 with TRBJ1-2; D possibly corresponds to TRBD1 (5 bases). CDR3 length: 15 amino acids. V shed 5 bases and J shed 8 bases, with 21 bases lying between them. Germline values: CDR1 SNHLY, CDR2 FYNNEI. As DNA, the CDR3 is TGTGCCAGCAGTAAAAAACTCAACTCAGGGTCCGGCTACACCTTC. This encodes CASSKKLNSGSGYTF.

This chain links TRBV30 with TRBJ1-4; tentative D call: TRBD1 (5 bases). The CDR3 has 16 amino acids. Germline V gives CDR1 GTSNPN, CDR2 SVGIG (reference sequence). The V end was cut by 2 bases, the J end by 5 bases, with 18 bases between. The chain's CDR3 is CAWSTVPLGGNEKLFF. As DNA, the CDR3 is TGTGCCTGGAGTACTGTCCCGTTGGGGGGGAATGAAAAACTGTTTTTT.

This clone was seen just once. The chain combines TRBV5-4 with TRBJ2-5, with TRBD2 matching 11 bases. V shed 4 bases, J shed 4 bases, and the junction held 9 bases outside the gene matches. From germline, CDR1 is SGHNT and CDR2 YYREEE (reference sequence). This CDR3 region has 16 residues. The CDR3 loop is CASSLGLAGGSETQYF. Written as DNA, the CDR3 is TGTGCCAGCAGCCTAGGCCTAGCGGGAGGATCAGAGACCCAGTACTTC.

The V call is TRBV7-3, the J call TRBJ2-1; a weak D match, TRBD2 (6 bases). CDR1 and CDR2 (germline): SGHTA, FQGTGA. Trimming shortened V by 5 bases and J by 4 bases, and 18 bases separated the two germline ends. CDR3 length equals 16 residues. CDR3 sequence (DNA): TGTGCCAGCAGCCCCTACGGGGGAGGAGTTTACAATGAGCAGTTCTTC. It specifies CASSPYGGGVYNEQFF.